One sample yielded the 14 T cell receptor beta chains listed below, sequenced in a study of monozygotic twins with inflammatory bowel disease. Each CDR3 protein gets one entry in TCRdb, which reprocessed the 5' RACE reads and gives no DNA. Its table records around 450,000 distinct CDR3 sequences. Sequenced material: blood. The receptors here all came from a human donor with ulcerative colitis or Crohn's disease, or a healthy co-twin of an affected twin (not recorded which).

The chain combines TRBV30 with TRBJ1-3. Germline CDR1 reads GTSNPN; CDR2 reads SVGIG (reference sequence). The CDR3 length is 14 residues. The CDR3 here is CAWSVKGIGNTIYF.

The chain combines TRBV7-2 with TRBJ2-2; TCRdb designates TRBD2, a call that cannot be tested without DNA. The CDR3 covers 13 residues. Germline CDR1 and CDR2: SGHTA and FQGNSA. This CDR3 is CASRDASTRELFF.

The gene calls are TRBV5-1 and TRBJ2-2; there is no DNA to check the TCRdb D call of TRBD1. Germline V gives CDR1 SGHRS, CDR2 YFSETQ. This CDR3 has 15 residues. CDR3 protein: CASSLKPGGTGELFF.

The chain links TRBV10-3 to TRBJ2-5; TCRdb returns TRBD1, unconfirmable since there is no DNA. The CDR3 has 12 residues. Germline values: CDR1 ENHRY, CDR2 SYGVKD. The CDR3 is CATGDGEETQYF.

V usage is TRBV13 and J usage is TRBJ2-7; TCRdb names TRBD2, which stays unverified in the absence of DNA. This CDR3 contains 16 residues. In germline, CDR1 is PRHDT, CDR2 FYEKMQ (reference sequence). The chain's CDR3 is CAGSPPTLAGVYEQYF.

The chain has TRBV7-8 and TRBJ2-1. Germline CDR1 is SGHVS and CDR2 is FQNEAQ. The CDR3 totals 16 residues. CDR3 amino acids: CASSFGGSLSYNEQFF.

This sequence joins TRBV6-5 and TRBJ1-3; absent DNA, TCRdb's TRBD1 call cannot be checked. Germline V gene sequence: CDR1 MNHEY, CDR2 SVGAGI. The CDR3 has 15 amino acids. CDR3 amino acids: CASSYDSLSGNTIYF.

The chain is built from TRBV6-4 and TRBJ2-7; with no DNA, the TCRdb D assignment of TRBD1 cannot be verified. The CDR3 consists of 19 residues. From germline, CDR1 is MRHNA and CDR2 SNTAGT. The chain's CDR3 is CASSDSSGTTKVDSYEQYF.

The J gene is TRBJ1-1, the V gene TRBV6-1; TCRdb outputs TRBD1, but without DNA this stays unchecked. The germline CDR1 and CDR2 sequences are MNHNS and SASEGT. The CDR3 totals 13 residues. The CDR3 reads CASESPQGTEAFF.

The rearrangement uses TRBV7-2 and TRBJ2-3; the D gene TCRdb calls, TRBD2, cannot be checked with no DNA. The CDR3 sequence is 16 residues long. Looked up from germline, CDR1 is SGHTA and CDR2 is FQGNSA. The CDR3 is CASSFEAGTSTDTQYF.

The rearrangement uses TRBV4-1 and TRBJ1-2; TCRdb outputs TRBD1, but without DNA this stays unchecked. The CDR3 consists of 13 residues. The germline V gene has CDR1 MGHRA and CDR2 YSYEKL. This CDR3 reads CASSQDQGTGYTF.

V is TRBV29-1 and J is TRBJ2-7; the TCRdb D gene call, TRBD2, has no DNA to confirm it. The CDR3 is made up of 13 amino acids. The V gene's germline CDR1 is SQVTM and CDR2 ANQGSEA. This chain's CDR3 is CSVNMGGGDEQYF.

CDR3 in amino acids: CASSPAQGRGVNEQFF. The chain joins TRBV7-2 to TRBJ2-1; TCRdb gives TRBD1 as the D gene, but with no DNA this cannot be confirmed. CDR1 and CDR2 from the germline V gene are SGHTA and FQGNSA. This CDR3 has 16 amino acids.

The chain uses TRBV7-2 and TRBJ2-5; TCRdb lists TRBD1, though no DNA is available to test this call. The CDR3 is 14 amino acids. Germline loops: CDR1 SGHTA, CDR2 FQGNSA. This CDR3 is CASSPDGRGETQYF.